Listed here are 9 T cell receptor beta chains from one sample, sequenced in a study of identical twins. TCRdb ran MiXCR on the 5' RACE reads and lists one entry per CDR3 protein. The data contain roughly 770,000 distinct CDR3 sequences, roughly 18% of them seen just once; the ten biggest clones take up around 14%. The data also belong to a second study, concerning T cells expressing NK-cell markers.

The sample comprised PBMCs. These receptors originate from a young woman in good health.

In its sample, this clonotype was seen a few times. The V call is TRBV20-1, the J call TRBJ2-2; perhaps TRBD2 as D (6 bases). The length of the CDR3 is 15 residues. V was cut by 3 bases and J by 6 bases, with 17 bases left in between. Germline V gene lookup returns CDR1 DFQATT and CDR2 SNEGSKA (reference sequence). In nucleotides, the CDR3 is TGCAGTGCTAGTGCTCACGGGGGTCCCCCCGGGGAGCTGTTTTTT. Translated, it gives CSASAHGGPPGELFF.

There are a few counts of this clonotype. The CDR3 sequence is CASRAYGGGETQYF. CDR3 in DNA: TGTGCCAGCAGAGCCTATGGCGGGGGCGAGACCCAGTACTTC. V is TRBV6-1 and J is TRBJ2-5; a possible D gene is TRBD2 (7 bases). Deletions cut 6 bases from V and 5 bases from J, with 16 bases between. Germline lookup yields CDR1 MNHNS and CDR2 SASEGT. The CDR3 runs 14 residues.

The rearrangement joins TRBV10-3 to TRBJ2-7, with D maybe TRBD1 (5 bases). CDR3 length equals 13 residues. Per germline, CDR1 ENHRY and CDR2 SYGVKD. Between the trimmed V and J ends, which lost 6 bases and 5 bases, there was a span of 14 bases. The chain's CDR3 is CAIRDIQRHEQYF. The CDR3 DNA is TGTGCCATCAGGGACATACAGCGCCACGAGCAGTACTTC.

This clonotype was detected only a few times. This chain connects TRBV20-1 to TRBJ2-2, with TRBD2 identical over 9 bases. The CDR3 contains 14 residues. Germline assignment: CDR1 DFQATT and CDR2 SNEGSKA (reference sequence). With V trimmed by 6 bases and J by 1 base, 3 bases remained unmatched. The CDR3 DNA sequence: TGCAGTGCCCCGACTAGCGGGAACACCGGGGAGCTGTTTTTT. This codes for CSAPTSGNTGELFF.

This clonotype has just a few counts. The chain couples TRBV20-1 to TRBJ1-4, with 9 bases lining up with TRBD1. The V gene's germline CDR1 is DFQATT and CDR2 SNEGSKA (reference sequence). The CDR3 consists of 14 residues. The V gene end was trimmed by 6 bases and the J gene end by 5 bases; junction bases not matched to a gene: 7. The CDR3 sequence: CSAIQTGGNEKLFF. CDR3 bases: TGCAGTGCCATTCAGACAGGGGGGAATGAAAAACTGTTTTTT.

V and J are TRBV10-3 and TRBJ2-7; D is unresolved. Trimming left V 3 bases short and J 0 bases short, with 9 bases between. The germline V gene encodes CDR1 ENHRY and CDR2 SYGVKD. The CDR3 runs to 14 residues. CDR3 sequence (DNA): TGTGCCATCAGTGATCCGGGCTTCTCCTACGAGCAGTACTTC. Translating it yields CAISDPGFSYEQYF.

This clonotype was picked up a small number of times. The chain is built from TRBV20-1 and TRBJ2-1; no clear D gene. The CDR3 runs 14 residues. Germline-derived CDR1 and CDR2 are DFQATT and SNEGSKA (reference sequence). The ends were cut back, 5 bases at V and 3 bases at J, with 14 bases in the middle. CDR3 region: CSAPSAAVYNEQFF. The CDR3 DNA follows: TGCAGTGCTCCCTCCGCGGCAGTCTACAATGAGCAGTTCTTC.

The chain is built from TRBV7-9 and TRBJ2-3; 10 nucleotides line up with TRBD2. The V segment lost 5 bases and the J segment 5 bases; nucleotides outside the gene matches: 10. The CDR3 is made up of 16 amino acids. Germline V lookup: CDR1 SEHNR, CDR2 FQNEAQ (reference sequence). The CDR3 coding sequence is TGTGCCAGCAGCCCCGTCCAGCGGGGGGGACAAGATACGCAGTATTTT. This sequence encodes CASSPVQRGGQDTQYF.

V is TRBV7-9 and J is TRBJ1-1; 7 bases agree with TRBD1. This CDR3 has 14 residues. Per the germline V gene, CDR1 is SEHNR and CDR2 is FQNEAQ (reference sequence). With 1 base clipped from V and 4 bases from J, the junction kept 3 bases outside the gene matches. CDR3 nucleotides: TGTGCCAGCAGCTTAGAGACAGGGAGCACTGAAGCTTTCTTT. It specifies CASSLETGSTEAFF.